Each of the 14 T cell receptor beta chains below was sequenced from the same sample in a study of shared clonotypes between healthy human individuals. Assay used: immunoSEQ multiplex PCR; TCRdb lists only in-frame clones, some missing. This repertoire shows around 2,000,000 clones, 85% to 95% found once; its top ten account for 0.13%. Material for sequencing was naive CD4+ T cells sorted from blood. Subset meaning: CD45RA+ positively selected. Source of these receptors: a young man in good health.

This chain uses TRBV6-6 with TRBJ2-5; maybe TRBD1 (5 bases). Trimming shortened V by 0 bases and J by 9 bases, and 17 bases separated the two germline ends. Per the germline V gene, CDR1 is MNHNY and CDR2 is SVGAGI (reference sequence). CDR3 length equals 15 residues. The CDR3 reads CASSYSPLGARSQYF. CDR3 nucleotide sequence: TGTGCCAGCAGTTACTCCCCCCTAGGGGCGAGGTCCCAGTACTTC.

The J gene is TRBJ2-7, the V gene TRBV2; TRBD2 aligns across 10 bases. Per germline, CDR1 SNHLY and CDR2 FYNNEI. The CDR3 sequence is 13 residues long. Unmatched junction bases numbered 4, after V lost 8 bases and J lost 3 bases. The CDR3 region has the DNA TGTGCCAGCCGGGCTAGCGGGAGCTACGAGCAGTACTTC. It translates to CASRASGSYEQYF.

This chain uses TRBV5-1 with TRBJ2-3; possible D gene TRBD2, 6 bases. This CDR3 comprises 14 residues. Trimming took 5 bases from V and 0 from J, leaving 10 bases between them. The germline gives CDR1 SGHRS, CDR2 YFSETQ. The CDR3 DNA is TGCGCCAGCAGGGGACTTACTAGCACAGATACGCAGTATTTT. Its protein is CASRGLTSTDTQYF. The entire variable domain, with the rest obtained from reference TRBV5-1 and TRBJ2-3, is as follows: KAGVTQTPRYLIKTRGQQVTLSCSPISGHRSVSWYQQTPGQGLQFLFEYFSETQRNKGNFPGRFSGRQFSNSRSEMNVSTLELGDSALYLCASRGLTSTDTQYFGPGTRLTVL.

The chain joins TRBV2 to TRBJ1-5; D unresolved. Trimming took off 1 base at V and 6 bases at J, with 4 bases between the two ends. The CDR3 runs to 12 residues. Per germline, CDR1 SNHLY and CDR2 FYNNEI. In DNA form, the CDR3 reads TGTGCCAGCAGTGAAGTTGGTCAGCCCCAGCATTTT. Protein: CASSEVGQPQHF.

The J gene is TRBJ2-5, the V gene TRBV4-1; D call uncertain. Trimming removed 1 base at V and 5 bases at J, with 8 bases between. This CDR3 region has 13 residues. Germline CDR1 and CDR2: MGHRA and YSYEKL. As DNA, the CDR3 is TGCGCCAGCAGCCAAGTGCCAGCGGAGACCCAGTACTTC. Encoded protein: CASSQVPAETQYF.

V and J are TRBV5-1 and TRBJ2-3, with D perhaps assigned TRBD1 or TRBD2 (5 bases each). The CDR3 extends over 16 amino acids. The germline gives CDR1 SGHRS, CDR2 YFSETQ. V lost 5 bases to trimming and J lost 1 base, with 17 bases between them. The CDR3 here is CASSSGRVFGTDTQYF. Here the CDR3 DNA reads TGCGCCAGCAGTTCAGGGAGAGTTTTTGGCACAGATACGCAGTATTTT.

The chain has TRBV7-9 and TRBJ2-1, with 11 bases identical to TRBD2. There are 16 residues in the CDR3. Germline V gene data show CDR1 as SEHNR and CDR2 as FQNEAQ (reference sequence). The junction had 11 bases not matched to a gene; V was cut back by 5 bases and J by 8 bases. The CDR3 DNA reads as TGTGCCAGCAGCCCCCAGACTAGCGGGATCCCCGATGAGCAGTTCTTC. This gives the protein CASSPQTSGIPDEQFF.

This clone was found once. The same CDR3 also results from other DNA sequences found in this sample. The DNA of the CDR3 is TGTGCCTGGAGTGTGCAGGGGAATTCACCCCTCCACTTT. Translating it yields CAWSVQGNSPLHF. This chain links TRBV30 with TRBJ1-6; D is possibly TRBD1 (6 bases). Germline-derived CDR1 and CDR2 are GTSNPN and SVGIG (reference sequence). The V end was cut by 0 bases, the J end by 7 bases, with 7 bases between. The CDR3 totals 13 residues.

The chain recombines TRBV9 with TRBJ2-2; TRBD1 aligns across 7 bases. There are 15 residues in the CDR3. The J segment lost 1 base and the V segment lost 3 bases, leaving 3 bases of the junction unmatched. Germline values: CDR1 SGDLS, CDR2 YYNGEE. DNA of the CDR3: TGTGCCAGCAGCGCACAGGGGATGAACACCGGGGAGCTGTTTTTT. This encodes CASSAQGMNTGELFF.

The chain joins TRBV29-1 to TRBJ2-4; TRBD1 matches at 10 bases. Losses at the gene ends were 4 bases for V and 0 bases for J; bases not matched to a gene: 9. CDR1 SQVTM and CDR2 ANQGSEA come from the germline V gene. CDR3 size: 17 residues. The CDR3 region is CSVARDRGNLAKNIQYF. The DNA of the CDR3 is TGCAGCGTTGCCCGGGACAGGGGAAATCTAGCCAAAAACATTCAGTACTTC.

This clone was picked up one time. V gene TRBV11-2 combines with J gene TRBJ2-3; D not certain. This CDR3 has 13 residues. V was trimmed by 1 base and J by 5 bases, leaving 7 bases between them. Looked up from germline, CDR1 is SGHAT and CDR2 is FQNNGV. The DNA for the CDR3 is TGTGCCAGCAGCTTAGGTGGATTAGATACGCAGTATTTT. Translating gives CASSLGGLDTQYF.

The V gene is TRBV7-6, the J gene TRBJ1-1, with D maybe TRBD1 (5 bases). V was clipped by 5 bases and J by 4 bases, with 11 bases between them. Germline assignment: CDR1 SGHVS and CDR2 FNYEAQ. The CDR3 totals 13 residues. CDR3 in amino acids: CASSVARVTEAFF. DNA of the CDR3: TGTGCCAGCAGCGTTGCCAGGGTCACTGAAGCTTTCTTT.

In DNA form, the CDR3 reads TGTGCCAGCAGTGAAAGGGGGCGGGGGTCATACGAGCAGTACTTC. It yields the protein CASSERGRGSYEQYF. This chain links TRBV2 with TRBJ2-7, with D possibly called TRBD1 or TRBD2 (7 bases each). This CDR3 comprises 15 residues. Trimming pared 2 bases from V and 4 bases from J, leaving 15 bases between. The germline CDR1 and CDR2 sequences are SNHLY and FYNNEI.

This chain joins TRBV5-4 and TRBJ2-2; D not resolved. The CDR3 has 15 amino acids. Looked up from germline, CDR1 is SGHNT and CDR2 is YYREEE (reference sequence). Trimming stripped 0 bases from V and 8 bases from J, with 14 bases between. The CDR3 loop is CASSLGGQAAGELFF. The CDR3 nucleotides are TGTGCCAGCAGCTTGGGTGGCCAAGCAGCGGGGGAGCTGTTTTTT.